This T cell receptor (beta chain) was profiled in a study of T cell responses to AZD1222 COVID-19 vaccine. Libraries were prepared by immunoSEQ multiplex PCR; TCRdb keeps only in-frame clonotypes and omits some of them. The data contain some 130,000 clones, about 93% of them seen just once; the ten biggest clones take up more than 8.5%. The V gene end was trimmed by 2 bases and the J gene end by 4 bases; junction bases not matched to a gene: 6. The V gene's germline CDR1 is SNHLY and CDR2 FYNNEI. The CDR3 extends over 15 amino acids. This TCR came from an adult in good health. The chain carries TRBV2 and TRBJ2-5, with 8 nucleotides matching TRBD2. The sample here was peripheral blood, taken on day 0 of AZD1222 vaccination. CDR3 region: CASSESAAGGETQYF. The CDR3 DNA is TGTGCCAGCAGTGAAAGTGCGGCGGGGGGAGAGACCCAGTACTTC.